The entry that follows covers one T cell receptor (beta chain) sequence. No antigen is known for it. Isolated RNA was reverse transcribed into cDNA used as the sequencing template. Generated by immunoSEQ multiplex PCR, the TCRdb table keeps only in-frame clones and is missing some. The profile covers about 210,000 clones, with over 60% appearing a single time and around 3.9% taken by the ten largest. Noted treatment: oral pan-JAK inhibitor, 5-10 mg twice daily. These data belong to a study of CD8+ T cells in alopecia areata. Study results and caveats: Scalp and blood samples kept many expanded lesional clones throughout tofacitinib. How baseline CD8+ expansion relates to response remains uncertain (there was one nonresponder). Across lesional scalp, and particularly alopecia totalis/universalis, clonality surpassed that of normal scalp. Among patients, TCR sharing was less clear than in mice, a difference possibly due in part to HLA diversity in the patient population.

The sample here was CD4+ T cells sorted from blood, taken at week 4, from a patient treated with tofacitinib. This sequence was found in a human donor with alopecia areata.

The CDR3 DNA is TGTGCCATTGGCCCTAACGCCGGGGAGCTGTTTTTT. This translates into CAIGPNAGELFF. The chain carries TRBV10-3 and TRBJ2-2; D unclear. The CDR3 has 12 amino acids. Looked up from germline, CDR1 is ENHRY and CDR2 is SYGVKD. Between the trimmed V and J ends, which lost 9 bases and 6 bases, there was a span of 11 bases.